This T cell receptor (beta chain) was sequenced during a study of blood T cell repertoires in COVID-19. Study details: Italy, Spain and the United States were the sources of the convalescent and acute COVID-19 samples.

This clone was detected ten times or more. Trimming at V came to 6 bases and at J to 3 bases, leaving 9 bases not matched to a gene. Germline V CDR1 and CDR2: SQVTM, ANQGSEA. The CDR3 has 14 amino acids. Assay used: immunoSEQ multiplex PCR; TCRdb lists only in-frame clones, some missing. The table records 95,000 to 150,000 clones, about 80% of them present only once. Input material: peripheral blood. The source of this sequence is a human donor in a cohort sampled during active COVID-19. The chain employs TRBV29-1 and TRBJ1-2, with 8 bases identical to TRBD1. The DNA for the CDR3 is TGCAGCGTCGTCTATCCGGGACAGGACTATGGCTACACCTTC. This gives the protein CSVVYPGQDYGYTF.